Given below is one T cell receptor (beta chain) in context. As yet, its antigen is unknown. This entry is derived from a study of monozygotic twins with inflammatory bowel disease. Study observations and caveats: Healthy co-twins exceeded IBD patients in TCRbeta diversity as measured by inverse Simpson. Neither one strong signal nor one clonotype associated with IBD was supported. Other individuals had fewer clonotypes in common with IBD patients than with healthy twins, especially with disease activity.

Template-switch reactions added UMIs with a 6-nucleotide sample barcode. After re-calling the 5' RACE reads, TCRdb lists one entry per CDR3 protein, DNA absent. The table gives about 140,000 distinct CDR3 sequences; the top ten clones make up 0.95% to 1.5% of it. The CDR3 sequence is 13 residues long. Per germline, CDR1 PRHDT and CDR2 FYEKMQ (reference sequence). The chain is built from TRBV13 and TRBJ2-7; TCRdb outputs TRBD1, but without DNA this stays unchecked. The specimen was blood. This receptor was taken from a human donor with ulcerative colitis or Crohn's disease, or a healthy co-twin of an affected twin (not recorded which). The CDR3 reads CASSLAGAYEQYF.